The 5 T cell receptor beta chains below all came from one sample that was sequenced in a study of Graves' ophthalmopathy and Graves' hyperthyroidism. Amplified TCR beta CDR3 regions were obtained using RNA transcripts as template. First-round RT-PCR with HTBI primers preceded a second-round multiplex PCR. MiXCR was run by TCRdb on the multiplex PCR reads, yielding one entry per CDR3 protein. Counted here are some 380,000 distinct CDR3 sequences, 15% occurring once; the ten biggest clones make up 5.5% to 8%. Sequences were obtained from peripheral blood. These TCRs come from a young woman with stable Graves' hyperthyroidism.

The chain employs TRBV6-1 and TRBJ1-6; 10 positions agree with TRBD1. The CDR3 runs to 14 residues. The V gene end was trimmed by 9 bases and the J gene end by 9 bases; junction bases not matched to a gene: 8. Germline assignment: CDR1 MNHNS and CDR2 SASEGT. CDR3 in amino acids: CASATGTGVSPLHF. The CDR3 DNA sequence: TGTGCCAGTGCAACCGGGACAGGGGTTTCACCCCTCCACTTT.

At least ten counts were recorded for this clonotype. The chain couples TRBV27 to TRBJ2-7, with D tentatively TRBD2 (5 bases). Trimming pared 4 bases from V and 2 bases from J, leaving 12 bases between. Germline V lookup: CDR1 MNHEY, CDR2 SMNVEV (reference sequence). The CDR3 runs 14 residues. The CDR3 is CASSSAGKTYEQYF. In DNA, the CDR3 is TGTGCCAGCAGTTCGGCCGGGAAAACCTACGAGCAGTACTTC.

Many counts were recorded for this clonotype. This may stem from a read error, because a much larger clone lies one nucleotide away. The chain links TRBV7-3 to TRBJ2-5, with a weak D call TRBD1 (5 bases). This CDR3 is 13 amino acids long. Trimming cost V 2 bases and J 3 bases, with 7 bases left between them. Germline V gives CDR1 SGHTA, CDR2 FQGTGA. The CDR3 nucleotides are TGTGCCAGCAGCTTATTCAGGGAAGAGACCCAGTACTTC. Protein: CASSLFREETQYF.

This clonotype occurred a few times. This chain links TRBV24-1 with TRBJ1-2; 7 bases are shared with TRBD1. Germline-derived CDR1 and CDR2 are KGHDR and SFDVKD. The CDR3 consists of 17 residues. V lost 9 bases and J lost 0; bases outside the gene matches: 15. The DNA of the CDR3 is TGTGCCACCCAGGGGAGAGCGGGGGACAGAGCTAACTATGGCTACACCTTC. It is translated as CATQGRAGDRANYGYTF.

This clonotype was seen repeatedly, ten times or more. The rearrangement joins TRBV6-1 to TRBJ1-6, with no clear D. Germline V gene lookup returns CDR1 MNHNS and CDR2 SASEGT. V was shortened by 6 bases and J by 5 bases, with 14 bases between the two germline ends. The CDR3 extends over 15 amino acids. The CDR3 region has the DNA TGTGCCAGCAGGTCTTTGGGAAGGGATAATTCACCCCTCCACTTT. Its translation is CASRSLGRDNSPLHF.